This T cell receptor (beta chain) was profiled in a study of blood T cell repertoires in COVID-19. For the study at large: PBMCs, B-cell-depleted T cells, or T cells provided the cDNA or gDNA that made up the material.

Profiled with immunoSEQ multiplex PCR; TCRdb holds only in-frame clones, not every one. Here the sample spans a few hundred thousand clones, 85% to 90% being singletons. CDR1 LGHNA and CDR2 YSLEER come from the germline V gene. Trimming stripped 1 base from V and 5 bases from J, with 8 bases between. This CDR3 has 13 amino acids. Seattle patient enrollment occurred during active infection, with longitudinal follow-up thereafter. The sequence was obtained from an older woman with COVID-19, enrolled during active disease. The sequencing input was peripheral blood. The chain is built from TRBV4-3 and TRBJ1-1; no firm D call. CDR3 loop: CASSQGRKTEAFF. CDR3 DNA: TGCGCCAGCAGCCAAGGGAGGAAAACTGAAGCTTTCTTT.